This TCR beta chain was identified during a study of blood T cell repertoires in COVID-19. Study overall: Sites in the United States, Italy and Spain provided acute and convalescent COVID-19 samples.

Repertoires were generated with immunoSEQ multiplex PCR, while TCRdb's copy carries only in-frame clones and drops some. The sample lists about 29,000 clones, roughly three quarters occurring once. In its sample, this clone was seen once. This CDR3 contains 16 residues. J gave up 0 bases and V 5 bases, and 5 bases lay outside the gene matches. The germline CDR1 and CDR2 sequences are MDHEN and SYDVKM. This sequence joins TRBV28 and TRBJ1-3, with TRBD1 matching over 9 bases. The sequenced material came from peripheral blood. The receptor was derived from a woman in her seventies with acute or convalescent COVID-19. The DNA of the CDR3 is TGTGCCAGCAGTAAAACAGGGGGCCTCTCTGGAAACACCATATATTTT. This encodes CASSKTGGLSGNTIYF.